This TCR beta chain was sequenced for a study of T-cell reconstitution after alpha-beta-depleted transplantation in children. The TCRbeta library was prepared with unique molecular identifiers. One entry per CDR3 protein results from TCRdb running MiXCR on the PCR reads. The sample shows approximately 400,000 distinct CDR3 sequences, approximately 11% of them seen only once. Germline values: CDR1 DFQATT, CDR2 SNEGSKA (reference sequence). V shed 2 bases, J shed 6 bases, and the junction held 20 bases outside the gene matches. This CDR3 spans 20 amino acids. This clonotype has a handful of counts. This chain joins TRBV20-1 and TRBJ1-5; 12 bases line up with TRBD1. Sequenced here: PBMCs from the stem cell graft donor, sampled from the stem cell graft. The clonotype comes from a human donor who donated a stem cell graft to a child with acute myeloid leukemia. CDR3 region: CSARSRLGTGGERRSQPQHF. DNA for the CDR3: TGCAGTGCTAGAAGTAGATTGGGGACAGGGGGCGAGAGACGGAGTCAGCCCCAGCATTTT.